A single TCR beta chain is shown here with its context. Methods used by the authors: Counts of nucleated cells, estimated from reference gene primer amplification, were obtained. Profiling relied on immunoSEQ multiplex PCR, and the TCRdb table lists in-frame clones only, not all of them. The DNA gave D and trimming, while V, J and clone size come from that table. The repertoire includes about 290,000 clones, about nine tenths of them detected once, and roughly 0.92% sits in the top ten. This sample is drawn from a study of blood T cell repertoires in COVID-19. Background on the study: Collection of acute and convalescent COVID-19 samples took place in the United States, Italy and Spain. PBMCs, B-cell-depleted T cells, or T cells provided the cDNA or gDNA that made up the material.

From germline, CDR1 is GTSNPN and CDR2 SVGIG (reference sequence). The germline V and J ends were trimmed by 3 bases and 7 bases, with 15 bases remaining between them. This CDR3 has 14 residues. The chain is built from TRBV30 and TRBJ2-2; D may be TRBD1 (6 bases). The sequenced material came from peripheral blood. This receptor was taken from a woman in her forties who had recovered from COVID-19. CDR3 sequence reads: CAWRETGGGGELFF. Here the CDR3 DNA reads TGTGCCTGGAGGGAGACAGGAGGTGGCGGGGAGCTGTTTTTT.